Listed here are 16 T cell receptor beta chains from one sample, sequenced in a study of shared clonotypes between healthy human individuals. The protocol was immunoSEQ multiplex PCR, while the TCRdb copy is restricted to in-frame clones and leaves out a portion. The sample includes some 1 million clones, approximately 76% of them seen just once. Sequenced material: memory CD4+ T cells sorted from blood. Subset specified: CD45RA-negative fraction. These receptors were taken from a man aged 18 to 35 in good health.

In this sample, this clone turned up many times. J is TRBJ2-3 and V is TRBV29-1; TRBD1 matches at 8 bases. Germline V gene data show CDR1 as SQVTM and CDR2 as ANQGSEA. The V segment lost 4 bases and the J segment 1 base; nucleotides outside the gene matches: 10. The CDR3 contains 16 residues. CDR3 sequence (DNA): TGCAGCGTTGGCCGGACAGGGAGGAGGGGCACAGATACGCAGTATTTT. It specifies CSVGRTGRRGTDTQYF.

The V call is TRBV19, the J call TRBJ1-2; the D gene is possibly TRBD1 (5 bases). The CDR3 consists of 14 residues. V was pared by 6 bases and J by 8 bases, with 19 bases between. Per the germline V gene, CDR1 is LNHDA and CDR2 is SQIVND (reference sequence). CDR3 bases: TGTGCCAGTAGCGCCATCGAATTGAGGGGCGGCTACACCTTC. Translated, it gives CASSAIELRGGYTF.

The chain links TRBV11-2 to TRBJ1-1; no firm D call. Germline V CDR1 and CDR2: SGHAT, FQNNGV. This CDR3 has 14 residues. V was shortened by 3 bases and J by 1 base, with 9 bases between the two germline ends. CDR3 sequence: CASSLIKGNTEAFF. The CDR3 DNA reads TGTGCCAGCAGCTTGATCAAGGGGAACACTGAAGCTTTCTTT.

The rearrangement uses TRBV6-1 and TRBJ1-6; D might be TRBD1 (5 bases). Per the germline V gene, CDR1 is MNHNS and CDR2 is SASEGT. The CDR3 covers 15 residues. V lost 4 bases and J lost 2, with 9 bases in between. This chain's CDR3 is CASSVQEPYNSPLHF. The CDR3 DNA reads TGTGCCAGCAGTGTACAGGAACCCTATAATTCACCCCTCCACTTT.

The V gene is TRBV7-3, the J gene TRBJ2-7; possibly TRBD1 or TRBD2 for D (6 bases each). The CDR3 loop spans 14 amino acids. CDR1 and CDR2 (germline): SGHTA, FQGTGA. V dropped 0 bases and J dropped 5 bases, with 11 bases sitting between them. In DNA, the CDR3 is TGTGCCAGCAGCTTAACAGGGGGGCTTAACGAGCAGTACTTC. Its protein is CASSLTGGLNEQYF.

The rearrangement links TRBV9 to TRBJ2-1, with 8 bases lining up with TRBD2. This CDR3 contains 12 residues. CDR1 SGDLS and CDR2 YYNGEE come from the germline V gene. V gave up 4 bases and J gave up 9 bases; unmatched junction bases: 3. In DNA, the CDR3 is TGTGCCAGCAGCCCCGGGGGGGCTGAGCAGTTCTTC. Translated: CASSPGGAEQFF. Complete variable domain (other parts from reference TRBV9 and TRBJ2-1): DSGVTQTPKHLITATGQRVTLRCSPRSGDLSVYWYQQSLDQGLQFLIQYYNGEERAKGNILERFSAQQFPDLHSELNLSSLELGDSALYFCASSPGGAEQFFGPGTRLTVL.

The chain links TRBV27 to TRBJ2-1; D is unclear. Trimming left V 3 bases short and J 0 bases short, with 9 bases between. This CDR3 contains 15 residues. Germline CDR1 reads MNHEY; CDR2 reads SMNVEV (reference sequence). CDR3 residues: CASSFRGSSYNEQFF. The CDR3 DNA follows: TGTGCCAGCAGTTTTCGAGGTTCCTCCTACAATGAGCAGTTCTTC.

This clone was detected a few times. This chain connects TRBV20-1 to TRBJ1-1, with D hard to call. V lost 6 bases, J lost 1 base, and 6 bases lay in between. The germline CDR1 and CDR2 sequences are DFQATT and SNEGSKA (reference sequence). This CDR3 comprises 11 residues. CDR3 DNA: TGCAGTGCCGACGGGAACACTGAAGCTTTCTTT. Its translation is CSADGNTEAFF.

The chain carries TRBV15 and TRBJ2-3; D might be TRBD1 or TRBD2, each matching 6 bases. Germline CDR1 reads LNHNV; CDR2 reads YYDKDF (reference sequence). The CDR3 runs to 17 residues. V lost 5 bases and J lost 1, with 19 bases in between. DNA for the CDR3: TGTGCCACCAGCCCCAGCACAGGTGGGGGGCGCACAGATACGCAGTATTTT. Residues: CATSPSTGGGRTDTQYF. Full variable domain (outside the CDR3, taken from reference TRBV15 and TRBJ2-3): DAMVIQNPRYQVTQFGKPVTLSCSQTLNHNVMYWYQQKSSQAPKLLFHYYDKDFNNEADTPDNFQSRRPNTSFCFLDIRSPGLGDTAMYLCATSPSTGGGRTDTQYFGPGTRLTVL.

This clone has just a few counts. The chain has TRBV5-1 and TRBJ2-1; possibly TRBD2 for D (5 bases). Trimming left V 1 base short and J 8 bases short, with 7 bases between. CDR1 and CDR2 from the germline V gene are SGHRS and YFSETQ. The length of the CDR3 is 12 residues. CDR3 nucleotide sequence: TGCGCCAGCAGCTTGAACGGGGATGAGCAGTTCTTC. It codes for CASSLNGDEQFF.

This clone was seen at least ten times. This CDR3 is CASSGRAGELFF. As DNA, the CDR3 is TGTGCCAGCAGTGGCCGAGCCGGGGAGCTGTTTTTT. This sequence joins TRBV27 and TRBJ2-2; D not certain. Germline CDR1 MNHEY, CDR2 SMNVEV (reference sequence). The CDR3 runs 12 residues. Between the trimmed V and J ends, which lost 5 bases and 6 bases, there was a span of 7 bases.

This clone was counted between two and nine times. The chain has TRBV4-2 and TRBJ2-2; D remains ambiguous. V lost 0 bases to trimming and J lost 4 bases, with 9 bases between them. Germline V gene sequence: CDR1 LGHNA, CDR2 YNFKEQ. The CDR3 loop spans 15 amino acids. The CDR3 here is CASSQEGQSTGELFF. The CDR3 DNA reads as TGTGCCAGCAGCCAAGAAGGTCAGTCCACCGGGGAGCTGTTTTTT.

The V gene is TRBV10-2, the J gene TRBJ1-5; 8 nucleotides agree with TRBD1. Per germline, CDR1 WSHSY and CDR2 SAAADI. There are 15 residues in the CDR3. V lost 5 bases to trimming and J lost 9 bases; unmatched junction nucleotides: 12. The DNA for the CDR3 is TGCGCCAGCAGTATCGCCGGGACAGGCCCTAGGCCCCAGCATTTT. It codes for CASSIAGTGPRPQHF.

V is TRBV11-3 and J is TRBJ2-1; 8 positions match TRBD1. The trim removed 4 bases at V and 6 bases at J, leaving 8 bases unmatched. The CDR3 sequence is 15 residues long. Germline V gene sequence: CDR1 SGHNT, CDR2 YENEEA. CDR3 sequence reads: CASSSRGPEGNEQFF. CDR3 in DNA: TGTGCCAGCAGCTCCAGGGGGCCTGAGGGCAATGAGCAGTTCTTC.

This chain uses TRBV4-3 with TRBJ1-1; 7 bases match TRBD1. The V gene's germline CDR1 is LGHNA and CDR2 YSLEER. The ends lost 4 bases at V and 4 bases at J; junction bases unmatched: 9. The CDR3 extends over 15 amino acids. CDR3 protein: CASSRGTAGGTEAFF. The CDR3 DNA is TGCGCCAGCAGCCGGGGGACAGCGGGTGGCACTGAAGCTTTCTTT.

This clone was observed a single time. The chain combines TRBV18 with TRBJ1-2; D is uncertain. This CDR3 is built from 12 residues. Trimming took off 2 bases at V and 10 bases at J, with 11 bases between the two ends. Per germline, CDR1 KGHSH and CDR2 LQKENI. This chain's CDR3 is CASSPGEHPYTF. As DNA, the CDR3 is TGTGCCAGCTCACCAGGGGAACACCCCTACACCTTC.